Below, 9 T cell receptor beta chains from the same sample are listed, as sequenced in a study of blood T cell repertoires in COVID-19. Assay used: immunoSEQ multiplex PCR; TCRdb lists only in-frame clones, some missing. Among about 130,000 clones listed, roughly nine tenths were seen once. Sequencing was carried out using peripheral blood. The receptors were gathered from a middle-aged man with COVID-19, enrolled during active disease.

This clone was counted a single time. The CDR3 is CASSVAEAGGIFNEQFF. The CDR3 DNA is TGTGCCAGCAGCGTAGCTGAGGCGGGAGGAATCTTCAATGAGCAGTTCTTC. The chain is built from TRBV9 and TRBJ2-1, with 8 bases fitting TRBD2. Losses at the gene ends were 0 bases for V and 6 bases for J; bases not matched to a gene: 11. This CDR3 is 17 amino acids long. Germline CDR1 SGDLS, CDR2 YYNGEE.

The chain is built from TRBV6-2 or TRBV6-3 and TRBJ2-1, with 14 bases matching TRBD2. This CDR3 has 16 residues. Unmatched junction bases numbered 5, after V lost 4 bases and J lost 6 bases. From germline, CDR1 is MNHEY and CDR2 SVGEGT. The CDR3 here is CASSSLTSGRVNEQFF. The CDR3 DNA is TGTGCCAGCAGTTCCTTGACTAGCGGGAGGGTCAATGAGCAGTTCTTC.

The J gene is TRBJ2-1, the V gene TRBV3-1 (or the pseudogene TRBV3-2); 7 bases agree with TRBD1. J was trimmed by 7 bases and V by 4 bases; bases with no gene match: 7. CDR3 length: 14 residues. Germline CDR1 reads LGHDT; CDR2 reads YNNKEL (reference sequence). DNA for the CDR3: TGTGCCAGCAGCCCGACTTTACAGGGGAATGAGCAGTTCTTC. It encodes CASSPTLQGNEQFF.

The chain uses TRBV5-6 and TRBJ1-3; perhaps TRBD1 as D (5 bases). Germline V gives CDR1 SGHDT, CDR2 YYEEEE. V was pared by 4 bases and J by 0 bases, with 11 bases between. The CDR3 is 15 residues long. CDR3 sequence reads: CASSPYRSSGNTIYF. In DNA, the CDR3 is TGTGCCAGCAGCCCCTACAGGAGCTCTGGAAACACCATATATTTT.

The chain joins TRBV5-1 to TRBJ1-2, with D maybe TRBD1 (6 bases). The CDR3 consists of 13 residues. V gave up 0 bases and J gave up 3 bases, with 6 bases separating them. Germline V gene sequence: CDR1 SGHRS, CDR2 YFSETQ. The CDR3 region is CASSLGQDYGYTF. The CDR3 DNA is TGCGCCAGCAGCTTGGGACAGGACTATGGCTACACCTTC.

The gene calls are TRBV7-2 and TRBJ1-1; 7 bases are shared with TRBD1. The trim removed 6 bases at V and 4 bases at J, leaving 5 bases unmatched. The V gene's germline CDR1 is SGHTA and CDR2 FQGNSA. The CDR3 runs to 13 residues. The CDR3 coding sequence is TGTGCCAGCAGTCCAAGGGGGCGCACTGAAGCTTTCTTT. This codes for CASSPRGRTEAFF.

The CDR3 sequence is CASRPKSGRDHEQYF. CDR3 nucleotide sequence: TGTGCCAGCAGACCTAAGAGCGGGAGGGACCACGAGCAGTACTTC. The genes are TRBV27 and TRBJ2-7; 10 bases map to TRBD2. The germline gives CDR1 MNHEY, CDR2 SMNVEV (reference sequence). CDR3 length: 15 amino acids. V dropped 6 bases and J dropped 5; count of bases not matched to a gene: 10.

This clone showed up just once. The V gene is TRBV5-6, the J gene TRBJ1-2; possible D gene TRBD1, 6 bases. Germline V CDR1 and CDR2: SGHDT, YYEEEE. CDR3 size: 17 residues. Trimming removed 0 bases at V and 4 bases at J, with 19 bases between. CDR3 nucleotide sequence: TGTGCCAGCAGCTTGGCCCGTTCAGGTAGAGGGGGCTATGGCTACACCTTC. This translates into CASSLARSGRGGYGYTF. Filled out from reference TRBV5-6 and TRBJ1-2, the complete variable domain reads DAGVTQSPTHLIKTRGQQVTLRCSPKSGHDTVSWYQQALGQGPQFIFQYYEEEERQRGNFPDRFSGHQFPNYSSELNVNALLLGDSALYLCASSLARSGRGGYGYTFGSGTRLTVV.

The gene calls are TRBV2 and TRBJ1-3, with no clear D. This CDR3 is 13 amino acids long. CDR1 is SNHLY and CDR2 is FYNNEI in the germline V gene. V lost 6 bases to trimming and J lost 5 bases, with 11 bases between them. In DNA, the CDR3 is TGTGCCAGCAGGGCAATTACCCGAAACACCATATATTTT. It yields the protein CASRAITRNTIYF.